The clone carrying this T cell receptor (beta chain) was recorded a few times. The record originates from a study of immune evolution from preneoplasia to lung adenocarcinoma. The CDR3 runs 15 residues. Germline V gene data show CDR1 as SGHAT and CDR2 as FQNNGV. V shed 5 bases, J shed 2 bases, and the junction held 6 bases outside the gene matches. Libraries were prepared by immunoSEQ multiplex PCR; TCRdb keeps only in-frame clonotypes and omits some of them. The sample includes some 37,000 clones, 74% seen only once; the top ten take about 6%. The sequence was obtained from a person in their sixties or seventies with lung adenocarcinoma. V usage is TRBV11-2 and J usage is TRBJ2-1; 7 bases line up with TRBD1. Sequencing input: FFPE invasive lung adenocarcinoma tissue. This CDR3 reads CASSLRQGTYNEQFF. CDR3 nucleotides: TGTGCCAGCAGCCTTCGACAGGGTACCTACAATGAGCAGTTCTTC.